This entry concerns a single T cell receptor (beta chain). Priming of first-strand cDNA relied on TRAV- and TRBV-specific primers (covering alpha and beta chains). With a constant-region primer and a V-primer adapter, TCRs were subjected to 20 PCR cycles of amplification. MiXCR, applied by TCRdb to the reads, yields one record per CDR3 protein. This sample has about 58,000 distinct CDR3 sequences; less than 30% occur once, and the top ten carry 5.5% to 8.5%. This specimen belongs to a study of low-dose radiotherapy and immunotherapy resistance in tumors. Study-level information: Treatment of Cohort 1 consisted of 0.5 Gy per fraction every 2 weeks, adding up to 6.5 Gy. Every two weeks, one day ahead of radiation and immunotherapy, cyclophosphamide 200 mg/m2 was given (intravenously).

Sample time point: after trial treatment. The treatment here: LDRT plus nivolumab, ipilimumab, low-dose cyclophosphamide and aspirin (RACIN trial). Nivolumab, ipilimumab, aspirin, low-dose cyclophosphamide and low-dose radiotherapy were given to donors. Those who qualified had advanced solid tumors (lacking tumor-infiltrating lymphocytes). This CDR3 is 13 amino acids long. V dropped 7 bases and J dropped 5 bases, with 15 bases sitting between them. The TCR originated in a male donor with prostate cancer. The source was PBMCs, collected after low-dose radiotherapy plus immunotherapy. The chain links TRBV5-7 to TRBJ2-5; D possibly uses TRBD1 or TRBD2 (6 bases each). TRBV5-7 is an ORF, and what it does is uncertain. The CDR3 reads CASPPGGGETQYF. DNA for the CDR3: TGTGCCAGCCCCCCCGGGGGCGGGGAGACCCAGTACTTC.